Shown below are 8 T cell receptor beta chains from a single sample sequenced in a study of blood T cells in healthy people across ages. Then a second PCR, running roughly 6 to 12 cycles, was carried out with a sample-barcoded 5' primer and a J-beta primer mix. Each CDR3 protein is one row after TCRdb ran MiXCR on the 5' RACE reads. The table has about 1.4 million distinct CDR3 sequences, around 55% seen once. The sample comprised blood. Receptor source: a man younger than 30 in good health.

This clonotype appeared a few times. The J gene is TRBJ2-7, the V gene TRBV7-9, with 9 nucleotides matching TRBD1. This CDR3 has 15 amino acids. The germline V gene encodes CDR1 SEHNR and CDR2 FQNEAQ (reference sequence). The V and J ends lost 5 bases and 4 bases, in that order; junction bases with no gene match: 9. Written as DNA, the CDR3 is TGTGCCAGCAGCCTAGGGACAGGGCGAAATTACGAGCAGTACTTC. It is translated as CASSLGTGRNYEQYF.

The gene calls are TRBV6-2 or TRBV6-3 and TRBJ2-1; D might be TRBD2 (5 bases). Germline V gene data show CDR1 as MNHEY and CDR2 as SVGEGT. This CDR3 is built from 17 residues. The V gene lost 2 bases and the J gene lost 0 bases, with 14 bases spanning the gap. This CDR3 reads CASSYGSGGSSYNEQFF. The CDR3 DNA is TGTGCCAGCAGTTACGGGAGTGGCGGTAGCTCCTACAATGAGCAGTTCTTC.

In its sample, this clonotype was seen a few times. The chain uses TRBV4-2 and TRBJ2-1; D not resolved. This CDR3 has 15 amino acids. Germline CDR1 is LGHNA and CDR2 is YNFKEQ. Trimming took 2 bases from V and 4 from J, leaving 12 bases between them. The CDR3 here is CASSQPRPAYNEQFF. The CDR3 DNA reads TGTGCCAGCAGCCAACCCCGCCCGGCATACAATGAGCAGTTCTTC.

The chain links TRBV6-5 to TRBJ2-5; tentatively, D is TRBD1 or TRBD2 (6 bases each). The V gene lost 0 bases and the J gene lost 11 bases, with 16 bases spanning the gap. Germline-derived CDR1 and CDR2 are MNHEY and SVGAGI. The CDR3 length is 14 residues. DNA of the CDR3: TGTGCCAGCAGTTACTCGGGGGGCATCAATGAGCAGTACTTC. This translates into CASSYSGGINEQYF.

CDR3 DNA sequence: TGTGCCAGCAGCATCCGGGGGCCGAACACTGAAGCTTTCTTT. Its protein product is CASSIRGPNTEAFF. J is TRBJ1-1 and V is TRBV13; maybe TRBD1 (6 bases). Germline CDR1 and CDR2: PRHDT and FYEKMQ (reference sequence). V lost 5 bases, J lost 1 base, and 11 bases lay in between. This CDR3 has 14 amino acids.

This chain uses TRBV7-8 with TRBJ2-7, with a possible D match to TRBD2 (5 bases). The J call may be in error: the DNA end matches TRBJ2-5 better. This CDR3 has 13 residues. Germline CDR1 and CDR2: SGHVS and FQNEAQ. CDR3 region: CASSHRWELTQYF. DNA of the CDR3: TGTGCCAGCAGCCATCGTTGGGAGCTGACCCAGTACTTC.

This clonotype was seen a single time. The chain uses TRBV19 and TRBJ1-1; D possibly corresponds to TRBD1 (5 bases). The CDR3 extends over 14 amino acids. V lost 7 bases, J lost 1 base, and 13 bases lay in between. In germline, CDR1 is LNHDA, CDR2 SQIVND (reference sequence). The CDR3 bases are TGTGCCAGTAAGGTCTGGGACCCGAACACTGAAGCTTTCTTT. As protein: CASKVWDPNTEAFF.

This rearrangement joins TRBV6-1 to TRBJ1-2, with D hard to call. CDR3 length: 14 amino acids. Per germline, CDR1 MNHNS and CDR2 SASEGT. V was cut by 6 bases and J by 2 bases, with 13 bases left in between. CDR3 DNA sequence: TGTGCCAGCAGAATACAGAGAGCCAACTATGGCTACACCTTC. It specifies CASRIQRANYGYTF.